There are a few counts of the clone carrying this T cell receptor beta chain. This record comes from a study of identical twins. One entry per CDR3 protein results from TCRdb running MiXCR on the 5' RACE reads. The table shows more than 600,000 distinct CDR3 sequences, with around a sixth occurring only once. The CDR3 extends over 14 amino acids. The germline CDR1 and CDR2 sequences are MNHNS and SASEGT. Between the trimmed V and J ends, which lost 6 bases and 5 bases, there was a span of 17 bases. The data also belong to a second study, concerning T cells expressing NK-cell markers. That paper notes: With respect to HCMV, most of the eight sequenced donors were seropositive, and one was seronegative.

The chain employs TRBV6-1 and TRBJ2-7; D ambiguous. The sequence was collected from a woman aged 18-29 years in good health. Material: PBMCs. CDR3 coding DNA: TGTGCCAGCAGCGAAATGATACCCGGGCACGAGCAGTACTTC. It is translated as CASSEMIPGHEQYF.